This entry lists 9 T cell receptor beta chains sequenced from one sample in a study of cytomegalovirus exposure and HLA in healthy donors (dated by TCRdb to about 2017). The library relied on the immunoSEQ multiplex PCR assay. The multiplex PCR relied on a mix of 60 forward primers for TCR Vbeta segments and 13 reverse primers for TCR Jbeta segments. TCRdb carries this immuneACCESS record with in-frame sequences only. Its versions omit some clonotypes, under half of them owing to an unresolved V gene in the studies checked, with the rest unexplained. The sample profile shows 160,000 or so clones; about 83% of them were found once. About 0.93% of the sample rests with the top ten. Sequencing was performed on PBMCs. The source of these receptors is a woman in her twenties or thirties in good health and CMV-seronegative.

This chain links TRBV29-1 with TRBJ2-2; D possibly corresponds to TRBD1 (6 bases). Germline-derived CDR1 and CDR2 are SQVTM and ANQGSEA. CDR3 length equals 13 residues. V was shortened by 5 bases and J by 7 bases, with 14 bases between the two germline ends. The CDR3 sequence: CSVSQGSGGELFF. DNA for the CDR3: TGCAGCGTTTCTCAGGGGTCCGGCGGGGAGCTGTTTTTT.

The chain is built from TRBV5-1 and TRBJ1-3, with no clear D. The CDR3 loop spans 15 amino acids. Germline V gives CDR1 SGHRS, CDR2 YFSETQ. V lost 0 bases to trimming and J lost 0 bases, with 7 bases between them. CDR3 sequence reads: CASSLGLSSGNTIYF. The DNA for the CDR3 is TGCGCCAGCAGCTTGGGCCTGAGCTCTGGAAACACCATATATTTT.

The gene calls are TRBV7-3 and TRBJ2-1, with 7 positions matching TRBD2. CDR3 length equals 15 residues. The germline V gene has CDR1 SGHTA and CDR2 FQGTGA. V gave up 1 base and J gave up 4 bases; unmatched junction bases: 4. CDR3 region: CASSLMPSGYNEQFF. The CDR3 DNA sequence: TGTGCCAGCAGCTTAATGCCTAGCGGTTACAATGAGCAGTTCTTC.

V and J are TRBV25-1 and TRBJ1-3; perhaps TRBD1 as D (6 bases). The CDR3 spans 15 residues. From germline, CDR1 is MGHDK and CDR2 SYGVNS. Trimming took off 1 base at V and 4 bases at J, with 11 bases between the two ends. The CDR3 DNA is TGTGCCAGCAGTGAATTGGGGGCGCAGGGAAACACCATATATTTT. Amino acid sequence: CASSELGAQGNTIYF.

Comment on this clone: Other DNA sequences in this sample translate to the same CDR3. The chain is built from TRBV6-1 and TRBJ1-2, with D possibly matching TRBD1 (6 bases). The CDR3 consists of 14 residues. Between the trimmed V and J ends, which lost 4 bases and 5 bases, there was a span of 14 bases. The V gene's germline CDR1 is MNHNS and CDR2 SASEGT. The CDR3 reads CASSGGRTGYGYTF. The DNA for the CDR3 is TGTGCCAGCAGTGGGGGACGTACAGGGTATGGCTACACCTTC.

CDR3 protein: CASSFTPRGSNQPQHF. In nucleotides, the CDR3 is TGTGCCAGCAGCTTCACCCCCAGGGGGTCTAATCAGCCCCAGCATTTT. This chain uses TRBV27 with TRBJ1-5, with 7 bases that match TRBD1. The CDR3 has 16 amino acids. Per the germline V gene, CDR1 is MNHEY and CDR2 is SMNVEV (reference sequence). Trimming at V came to 6 bases and at J to 4 bases, leaving 12 bases not matched to a gene.

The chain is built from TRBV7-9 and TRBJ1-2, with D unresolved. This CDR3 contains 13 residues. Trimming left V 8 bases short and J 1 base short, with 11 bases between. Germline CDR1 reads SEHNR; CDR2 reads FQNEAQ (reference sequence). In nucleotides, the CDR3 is TGTGCCAGCCCCCCCGAGTTTAACTATGGCTACACCTTC. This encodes CASPPEFNYGYTF. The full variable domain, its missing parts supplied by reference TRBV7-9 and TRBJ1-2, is DTGVSQNPRHKITKRGQNVTFRCDPISEHNRLYWYRQTLGQGPEFLTYFQNEAQLEKSRLLSDRFSAERPKGSFSTLEIQRTEQGDSAMYLCASPPEFNYGYTFGSGTRLTVV.

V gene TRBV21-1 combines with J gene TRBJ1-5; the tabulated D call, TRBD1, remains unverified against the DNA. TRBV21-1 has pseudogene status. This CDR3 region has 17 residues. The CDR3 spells CASSDTWTGGEGQPQHF. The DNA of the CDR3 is TGTGCCAGCAGCGATACTTGGACAGGGGGAGAGGGTCAGCCCCAGCATTTT.

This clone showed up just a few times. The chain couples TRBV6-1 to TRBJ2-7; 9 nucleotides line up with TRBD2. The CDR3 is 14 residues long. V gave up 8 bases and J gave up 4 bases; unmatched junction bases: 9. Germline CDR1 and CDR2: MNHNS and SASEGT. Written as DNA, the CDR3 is TGTGCCAGCCAAACCGGGACTAGCATTTACGAGCAGTACTTC. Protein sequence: CASQTGTSIYEQYF.